This entry describes one T cell receptor (beta chain). Antigen specificity is unknown. CD4+ T cells from unexposed donors were obtained before the COVID-19 pandemic (2011-2018). After about 10 days of culture, CD4+ T cells were isolated. Unexposed-donor CD4+ T cells were probed with SARS-CoV-2 S/N and four cold-coronavirus spikes, cells permitting. This CDR3 has 15 amino acids. The germline V gene encodes CDR1 SNHLY and CDR2 FYNNEI. The germline V and J ends were trimmed by 7 bases and 2 bases, with 16 bases remaining between them. This record belongs to a study of CD4 T cells in relation to SARS-CoV-2 and coronaviruses. Across the study: PBMCs were cultured with antigen for roughly 9 days before TCR beta sequencing.

The assay was immunoSEQ multiplex PCR, and TCRdb's table has in-frame clones only and misses some. The table has about 26,000 clones, around 73% seen once. This sequence originates from a human donor in good health. The sequenced sample consisted of CD4+ T cells from PBMCs, cultured in vitro. The chain recombines TRBV2 with TRBJ2-3, with D hard to call. CDR3 sequence reads: CASKASGQNTDTQYF. The CDR3 bases are TGTGCCAGCAAGGCGTCCGGGCAAAACACAGATACGCAGTATTTT.